The 21 T cell receptor beta chains in this list originate from one sample, sequenced in a study of response to subunit inactivated influenza vaccine. TCRdb called the RT-PCR reads again in MiXCR, with one record for every CDR3 protein. The sample records about 540,000 distinct CDR3 sequences, approximately 15% being singletons. The specimen was PBMCs from blood, collected about 12 days after vaccination. Receptors originate from a man between 45 and 60 years old who received an inactivated influenza vaccine.

This clonotype appeared a single time. The rearrangement joins TRBV12-3 or TRBV12-4 to TRBJ1-2; D is unresolved. The V end lost 2 bases, the J end lost 3 bases, and 10 bases lay between the germline ends. The length of the CDR3 is 14 residues. The CDR3 DNA follows: TGTGCCAGCAGTTTAACCCAGGAATACTATGGCTACACCTTC. Translation: CASSLTQEYYGYTF.

The chain uses TRBV24-1 and TRBJ2-5; tentatively, D is TRBD2 (5 bases). The CDR3 runs to 11 residues. With 6 bases removed from V and 7 bases from J, the gap between germline ends came to 8 bases. Germline V gene data show CDR1 as KGHDR and CDR2 as SFDVKD. For the CDR3, the DNA is TGTGCCACCAGTCCGGGGTCGACCCAGTACTTC. Translating it yields CATSPGSTQYF.

The chain links TRBV5-1 to TRBJ2-7; the D gene could be TRBD1 or TRBD2 (5 bases each). The germline V gene has CDR1 SGHRS and CDR2 YFSETQ. The V end lost 6 bases, the J end lost 3 bases, and 16 bases lay between the germline ends. The CDR3 spans 14 residues. In nucleotides, the CDR3 is TGCGCCAGCAATCGGGACGACACCCGCTACGAGCAGTACTTC. It encodes CASNRDDTRYEQYF.

This clonotype was counted a few times. This chain links TRBV3-1 with TRBJ2-3; no definite D call. Trimming took 0 bases from V and 10 from J, leaving 14 bases between them. Germline V lookup: CDR1 LGHDT, CDR2 YNNKEL (reference sequence). This CDR3 is built from 14 residues. CDR3 sequence reads: CASSQDYGNIAQYF. In DNA, the CDR3 is TGTGCCAGCAGCCAAGATTACGGCAACATCGCGCAGTATTTT.

This clonotype was detected a few times. The chain is built from TRBV9 and TRBJ2-7; D ambiguous. V lost 0 bases to trimming and J lost 0 bases, with 13 bases between them. The CDR3 is made up of 16 amino acids. The germline V gene has CDR1 SGDLS and CDR2 YYNGEE. Here the CDR3 DNA reads TGTGCCAGCAGCGTAGACTCCTCCAGTAGCTCCTACGAGCAGTACTTC. Translating gives CASSVDSSSSSYEQYF.

This chain links TRBV6-1 with TRBJ1-6, with a tentative D call TRBD1 (6 bases). The CDR3 loop spans 16 amino acids. Germline V gene lookup returns CDR1 MNHNS and CDR2 SASEGT. Trimming shortened V by 5 bases and J by 10 bases, and 21 bases separated the two germline ends. CDR3 amino acids: CASSKGRGRVVSPLHF. The CDR3 region has the DNA TGTGCCAGCAGTAAGGGCAGGGGAAGGGTTGTATCACCCCTCCACTTT.

This clonotype came up a few times. This CDR3 reads CASSLSWGAVSYEQYF. The CDR3 nucleotides are TGTGCCAGCAGCCTTAGCTGGGGGGCCGTATCCTACGAGCAGTACTTC. V and J are TRBV13 and TRBJ2-7; D may correspond to TRBD1 or TRBD2 (6 bases each). The V gene lost 5 bases and the J gene lost 1 base, with 18 bases spanning the gap. The germline CDR1 and CDR2 sequences are PRHDT and FYEKMQ (reference sequence). This CDR3 is built from 16 residues.

This clonotype was counted between two and nine times. The V gene is TRBV12-3 or TRBV12-4, the J gene TRBJ2-5; 11 positions agree with TRBD2. Unmatched junction bases numbered 11, after V lost 3 bases and J lost 5 bases. CDR3 length equals 17 residues. The CDR3 sequence is CASSFGVTSGSWETQYF. DNA for the CDR3: TGTGCCAGCAGTTTCGGCGTTACTAGCGGGAGCTGGGAGACCCAGTACTTC.

The gene calls are TRBV20-1 and TRBJ2-3, with unresolved D. V lost 5 bases, J lost 0 bases, and 6 bases lay in between. The CDR3 loop spans 12 amino acids. In germline, CDR1 is DFQATT, CDR2 SNEGSKA (reference sequence). The CDR3: CSAFRSTDTQYF. CDR3 bases: TGCAGTGCTTTCAGGAGCACAGATACGCAGTATTTT.

This clonotype was counted between two and nine times. V is TRBV9 and J is TRBJ1-6; unclear D gene. From germline, CDR1 is SGDLS and CDR2 YYNGEE. CDR3 length: 14 amino acids. Trimming took off 1 base at V and 6 bases at J, with 8 bases between the two ends. CDR3 nucleotides: TGTGCCAGCAGCGTAACTCCAGTTAATTCACCCCTCCACTTT. Translation gives CASSVTPVNSPLHF.

The chain joins TRBV6-1 to TRBJ2-5; 11 nucleotides agree with TRBD1. V trimming: 6 bases; J trimming: 5 bases; junction bases outside the gene matches: 5. The CDR3 extends over 14 amino acids. From germline, CDR1 is MNHNS and CDR2 SASEGT. CDR3 sequence: CASRRTGGAETQYF. As DNA, the CDR3 is TGTGCCAGCAGAAGGACAGGGGGCGCGGAGACCCAGTACTTC.

This clonotype has just a few counts. This chain uses TRBV27 with TRBJ2-2, with 11 positions matching TRBD2. J gave up 5 bases and V 2 bases, and 4 bases lay outside the gene matches. Per germline, CDR1 MNHEY and CDR2 SMNVEV (reference sequence). The CDR3 is made up of 16 amino acids. CDR3 residues: CASSLTSGGWTGELFF. As DNA, the CDR3 is TGTGCCAGCAGTTTAACTAGCGGGGGTTGGACCGGGGAGCTGTTTTTT.

V usage is TRBV27 and J usage is TRBJ2-1, with 9 bases aligning to TRBD2. This CDR3 comprises 15 residues. J was trimmed by 7 bases and V by 2 bases; bases with no gene match: 6. Germline CDR1 reads MNHEY; CDR2 reads SMNVEV (reference sequence). DNA of the CDR3: TGTGCCAGCAGTTTAAGCAGCGGGGGGCGGAATGAGCAGTTCTTC. It translates to CASSLSSGGRNEQFF.

This clonotype was counted a few times. The chain combines TRBV12-3 or TRBV12-4 with TRBJ2-2, with D possibly being TRBD1 or TRBD2 (5 bases each). Between the trimmed V and J ends, which lost 4 bases and 7 bases, there was a span of 19 bases. The CDR3 is 16 residues long. DNA of the CDR3: TGTGCCAGCAGTTGGGGACGGGGAATGTTTGACGGGGAGCTGTTTTTT. It encodes CASSWGRGMFDGELFF.

This clonotype was counted a few times. The V call is TRBV25-1, the J call TRBJ2-3; 9 bases agree with TRBD1. CDR1 and CDR2 (germline): MGHDK, SYGVNS. The CDR3 totals 12 residues. The CDR3 sequence is CAARRGDRAQYF. The CDR3 bases are TGTGCTGCACGGAGGGGGGACAGGGCGCAGTATTTT.

This chain uses TRBV7-2 with TRBJ2-7; possible D gene TRBD2, 6 bases. With 5 bases removed from V and 2 bases from J, the gap between germline ends came to 16 bases. There are 15 residues in the CDR3. Germline V gene lookup returns CDR1 SGHTA and CDR2 FQGNSA. CDR3 nucleotide sequence: TGTGCCAGCAGCCGACTAGGGGAATCCGCCTACGAGCAGTACTTC. Its protein product is CASSRLGESAYEQYF.

This clonotype was recorded many times. This rearrangement joins TRBV5-5 to TRBJ2-1, with D perhaps matching TRBD2 (5 bases). Trimming cost V 4 bases and J 11 bases, with 10 bases left between them. Germline CDR1 and CDR2: SGHKS and YYEKEE (reference sequence). The CDR3 has 11 amino acids. The CDR3 coding sequence is TGTGCCAGCAGCCTCGGACTCAAGCAGTTCTTC. The encoded protein is CASSLGLKQFF.

The CDR3 loop reads CSAREVLGGGNQPQHF. For the CDR3, the DNA is TGCAGTGCTAGAGAGGTTCTGGGAGGCGGCAATCAGCCCCAGCATTTT. The gene calls are TRBV20-1 and TRBJ1-5; no definite D call. Deletions cut 0 bases from V and 2 bases from J, with 14 bases between. Germline values: CDR1 DFQATT, CDR2 SNEGSKA (reference sequence). The CDR3 sequence is 16 residues long.

Turning to this clonotype: Sequence at one end of the junction differs from germline and may be a read error. The rearrangement joins TRBV20-1 to TRBJ2-7; weak D call: TRBD2 (6 bases). Looked up from germline, CDR1 is DFQATT and CDR2 is SNEGSKA (reference sequence). The CDR3 totals 15 residues. CDR3 coding DNA: TGCAGTGCCCCAAGCTACGGGAGCCTCACCTACGAGCGGTACTTC. This translates into CSAPSYGSLTYERYF.

The J gene is TRBJ2-1, the V gene TRBV7-2; D may be TRBD2 (6 bases). The V end lost 5 bases, the J end lost 9 bases, and 23 bases lay between the germline ends. The CDR3 totals 16 residues. The germline V gene encodes CDR1 SGHTA and CDR2 FQGNSA. DNA for the CDR3: TGTGCCAGCAGCCCTATGTGGGGGGTGGATGTTGGTGAGCAGTTCTTC. Translating it yields CASSPMWGVDVGEQFF.

This clonotype was observed a handful of times. This rearrangement joins TRBV30 to TRBJ2-3; 8 nucleotides align to TRBD1. Trimming took 2 bases from V and 3 from J; bases not matched to a gene: 7. The CDR3 extends over 15 amino acids. Germline V CDR1 and CDR2: GTSNPN, SVGIG (reference sequence). This chain's CDR3 is CAWSTQGGRTDTQYF. The CDR3 DNA reads TGTGCCTGGAGTACACAGGGGGGTCGAACAGATACGCAGTATTTT.